The next 17 T cell receptor beta chains were all read from a single sample in a study of radiation and T cells in renal cell carcinoma. Sequencing used immunoSEQ multiplex PCR; TCRdb keeps in-frame clones, though not all of them. The sample has about 140,000 clones, over 80% seen once. The sample's time point: baseline pretreatment blood. As to treatment: 15 Gy SBRT to primary tumor, nephrectomy 4 weeks later. The sample consisted of blood, taken from a patient whose treatment included radiotherapy and nephrectomy. The receptors originated from a woman aged 45 to 65 with renal cell carcinoma.

The CDR3 nucleotides read TGCGCCAGCAGCCAAGATTTGGGGGTCTGGGAGACCCAGTACTTC. Translated: CASSQDLGVWETQYF. This sequence joins TRBV4-3 and TRBJ2-5; D assignment may be TRBD1 or TRBD2 (5 bases each). V lost 0 bases and J 5 bases, leaving 13 bases between the germline ends. Germline CDR1 LGHNA, CDR2 YSLEER. The length of the CDR3 is 15 residues.

This clone was seen a single time. The chain joins TRBV19 to TRBJ2-1; no clear D gene. Trimming shortened V by 0 bases and J by 5 bases, and 5 bases separated the two germline ends. This CDR3 spans 13 amino acids. Germline assignment: CDR1 LNHDA and CDR2 SQIVND (reference sequence). In nucleotides, the CDR3 is TGTGCCAGTAGTATAGAGGTCGACAATGAGCAGTTCTTC. Encoded protein: CASSIEVDNEQFF.

The chain uses TRBV25-1 and TRBJ1-4; 8 nucleotides match TRBD1. J was trimmed by 8 bases and V by 4 bases; bases with no gene match: 3. The length of the CDR3 is 13 residues. Germline loops: CDR1 MGHDK, CDR2 SYGVNS. The CDR3 reads CASSGGQDEKLFF. CDR3 nucleotides: TGTGCCAGCAGTGGGGGACAGGACGAAAAACTGTTTTTT. The variable domain in full, with the rest retrieved from reference TRBV25-1 and TRBJ1-4, is EADIYQTPRYLVIGTGKKITLECSQTMGHDKMYWYQQDPGMELHLIHYSYGVNSTEKGDLSSESTVSRIRTEHFPLTLESARPSHTSQYLCASSGGQDEKLFFGSGTQLSVL.

J is TRBJ1-2 and V is TRBV9; D not certain. There are 14 residues in the CDR3. The germline CDR1 and CDR2 sequences are SGDLS and YYNGEE. V lost 0 bases and J 8 bases, leaving 14 bases between the germline ends. The CDR3: CASSVVKEEGGYTF. The CDR3 bases are TGTGCCAGCAGCGTAGTAAAGGAGGAGGGCGGCTACACCTTC.

The rearrangement uses TRBV5-4 and TRBJ1-6; D unclear. Trimming removed 7 bases at V and 7 bases at J, with 12 bases between. The CDR3 sequence is 13 residues long. Per the germline V gene, CDR1 is SGHNT and CDR2 is YYREEE (reference sequence). This chain's CDR3 is CASSRGGNSPLHF. As DNA, the CDR3 is TGTGCCAGCTCACGAGGAGGAAATTCACCCCTCCACTTT.

CDR3 amino acids: CASSRLAGRETQYF. DNA of the CDR3: TGTGCCAGCAGCCGACTAGCGGGGAGAGAGACCCAGTACTTC. The J gene is TRBJ2-5, the V gene TRBV6-5, with 11 bases identical to TRBD2. Germline CDR1 MNHEY, CDR2 SVGAGI. The CDR3 is 14 amino acids. The trim removed 6 bases at V and 4 bases at J, leaving 4 bases unmatched.

The gene calls are TRBV19 and TRBJ1-5, with D tentatively TRBD1 (6 bases). Germline CDR1 and CDR2: LNHDA and SQIVND (reference sequence). V shed 3 bases and J shed 7 bases, with 10 bases lying between them. The CDR3 loop spans 13 amino acids. DNA for the CDR3: TGTGCCAGTAGTATTCACAGGGACCAGCCCCAGCATTTT. It yields the protein CASSIHRDQPQHF.

The V gene is TRBV10-1, the J gene TRBJ2-2; 7 bases agree with TRBD2. The CDR3 totals 16 residues. V shed 4 bases, J shed 4 bases, and the junction held 9 bases outside the gene matches. CDR1 and CDR2 from the germline V gene are WNHNN and SYGVQD (reference sequence). This CDR3 reads CASSAGGGGSTGELFF. DNA for the CDR3: TGCGCCAGCAGTGCGGGAGGTGGAGGGAGCACCGGGGAGCTGTTTTTT.

The chain joins TRBV19 to TRBJ1-5; D might be TRBD1 (6 bases). V was shortened by 5 bases and J by 4 bases, with 15 bases between the two germline ends. CDR3 length: 15 residues. CDR1 and CDR2 from the germline V gene are LNHDA and SQIVND (reference sequence). The DNA for the CDR3 is TGTGCCAGTAGTCCCCTAGACAGGTTGAATCAGCCCCAGCATTTT. The encoded protein is CASSPLDRLNQPQHF.

This clone has only a few counts. The chain is built from TRBV9 and TRBJ1-1; 7 nucleotides line up with TRBD1. The CDR3 has 17 residues. In germline, CDR1 is SGDLS, CDR2 YYNGEE. J was trimmed by 1 base and V by 3 bases; bases with no gene match: 12. This CDR3 is CASSETKSDRANTEAFF. The CDR3 nucleotides are TGTGCCAGCAGCGAAACGAAATCAGACAGGGCGAACACTGAAGCTTTCTTT. The whole variable domain, remainder taken from reference TRBV9 and TRBJ1-1, is DSGVTQTPKHLITATGQRVTLRCSPRSGDLSVYWYQQSLDQGLQFLIQYYNGEERAKGNILERFSAQQFPDLHSELNLSSLELGDSALYFCASSETKSDRANTEAFFGQGTRLTVV.

This clone came up a few times. The chain links TRBV12-5 to TRBJ1-2; D not resolved. CDR1 and CDR2 (germline): LGHNT, FRNRAP. V was trimmed by 1 base and J by 4 bases, leaving 10 bases between them. The CDR3 is 14 amino acids. The chain's CDR3 is CASGLEPSPYGYTF. CDR3 coding DNA: TGTGCTAGTGGTTTGGAGCCGTCCCCCTATGGCTACACCTTC.

This clone appeared a few times. The chain recombines TRBV25-1 with TRBJ1-4; 9 bases fit TRBD1. Germline assignment: CDR1 MGHDK and CDR2 SYGVNS. V lost 5 bases, J lost 6 bases, and 7 bases stayed unmatched. This CDR3 contains 15 residues. CDR3 loop: CASSSFRQGDEKLFF. The DNA for the CDR3 is TGTGCCAGCAGTTCCTTCAGACAGGGGGATGAAAAACTGTTTTTT.

There are a few counts of this clone. The chain couples TRBV4-3 to TRBJ1-1; 8 bases are shared with TRBD1. The V gene's germline CDR1 is LGHNA and CDR2 YSLEER. With 0 bases clipped from V and 3 bases from J, the junction kept 12 bases outside the gene matches. The CDR3 consists of 18 residues. The CDR3 reads CASSQDRGTGIEYTEAFF. CDR3 nucleotides: TGCGCCAGCAGCCAAGATCGGGGGACAGGCATTGAGTACACTGAAGCTTTCTTT.

This clone appeared once. The chain employs TRBV29-1 and TRBJ2-2, with 9 bases identical to TRBD1. CDR1 is SQVTM and CDR2 is ANQGSEA in the germline V gene. After removal of 7 bases from V and 3 bases from J, the junction contained 6 bases not matched to a gene. The CDR3 covers 14 residues. CDR3 nucleotide sequence: TGCAGCGGACAGCGGACAGGGGACACCGGGGAGCTGTTTTTT. As protein: CSGQRTGDTGELFF.

The chain couples TRBV30 to TRBJ2-5; 7 positions agree with TRBD1. The CDR3 covers 13 residues. Germline-derived CDR1 and CDR2 are GTSNPN and SVGIG (reference sequence). The junction had 1 base not matched to a gene; V was cut back by 2 bases and J by 1 base. The CDR3 loop reads CAWSPGGQETQYF. The CDR3 nucleotides read TGTGCCTGGAGTCCAGGGGGCCAAGAGACCCAGTACTTC.

V gene TRBV5-1 combines with J gene TRBJ2-2; D unresolved. Germline V lookup: CDR1 SGHRS, CDR2 YFSETQ. The V and J ends lost 4 bases and 0 bases respectively, with 10 bases between them. CDR3 length: 15 amino acids. The CDR3 loop is CASSPGYANTGELFF. For the CDR3, the DNA is TGCGCCAGCAGCCCTGGCTACGCGAACACCGGGGAGCTGTTTTTT.

The chain couples TRBV19 to TRBJ2-2; 7 bases agree with TRBD2. CDR3 length equals 15 residues. Looked up from germline, CDR1 is LNHDA and CDR2 is SQIVND (reference sequence). J lost 5 bases, V lost 7 bases, and 10 bases had no gene match. The CDR3 nucleotides read TGTGCCAGTACGGATCGGGGACTAATGACCGGGGAGCTGTTTTTT. Protein sequence: CASTDRGLMTGELFF. The full variable domain, rest sourced from reference TRBV19 and TRBJ2-2, is DGGITQSPKYLFRKEGQNVTLSCEQNLNHDAMYWYRQDPGQGLRLIYYSQIVNDFQKGDIAEGYSVSREKKESFPLTVTSAQKNPTAFYLCASTDRGLMTGELFFGEGSRLTVL.